This TCR beta chain was recovered during a study of T-cell memory formation after mild COVID-19. Whole-study results and caveats: Clones that contracted clustered mainly in CM and EM if CD4+ and in EMRA if CD8+. Researchers found some responding clones in pre-infection memory, a sign that cross-reactive memory joined. Later expanders leaned CD4+, whereas clones that contracted between day 15 and 85 were balanced CD4/CD8.

In germline, CDR1 is SGHKS, CDR2 YYEKEE (reference sequence). This CDR3 comprises 15 residues. V was cut by 9 bases and J by 1 base, with 19 bases left in between. Worth noting for this clonotype: Its specificity is unknown.

TCRdb analysed the 5' RACE reads with MiXCR anew, one entry per CDR3 protein. The sample holds fewer than 250,000 distinct CDR3 sequences, 15% to 19% seen once. Sequenced: PBMCs or a T cell subset sorted from them (not recorded which). The origin of this receptor is an adult woman who had mild COVID-19 (a few samples of this study predate the infection). Cell type and time point are not known. This sequence joins TRBV5-5 and TRBJ1-1; D is unresolved. Here the CDR3 DNA reads TGTGCCACCGATTTTGGTGTGGCCGCGAACACTGAAGCTTTCTTT. Encoded protein: CATDFGVAANTEAFF.